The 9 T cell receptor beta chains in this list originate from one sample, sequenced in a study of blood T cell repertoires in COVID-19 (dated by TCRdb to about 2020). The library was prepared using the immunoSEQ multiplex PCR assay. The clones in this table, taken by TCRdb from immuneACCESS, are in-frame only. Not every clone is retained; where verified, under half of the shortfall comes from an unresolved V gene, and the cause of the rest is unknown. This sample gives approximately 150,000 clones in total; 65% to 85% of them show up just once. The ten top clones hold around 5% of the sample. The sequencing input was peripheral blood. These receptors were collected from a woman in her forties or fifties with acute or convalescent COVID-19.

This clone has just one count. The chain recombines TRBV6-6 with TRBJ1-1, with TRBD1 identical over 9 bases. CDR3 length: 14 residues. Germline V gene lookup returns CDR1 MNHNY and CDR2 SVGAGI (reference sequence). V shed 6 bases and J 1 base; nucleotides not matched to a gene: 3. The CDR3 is CASSKQGANTEAFF. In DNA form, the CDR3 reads TGTGCCAGCAGCAAACAGGGGGCGAACACTGAAGCTTTCTTT.

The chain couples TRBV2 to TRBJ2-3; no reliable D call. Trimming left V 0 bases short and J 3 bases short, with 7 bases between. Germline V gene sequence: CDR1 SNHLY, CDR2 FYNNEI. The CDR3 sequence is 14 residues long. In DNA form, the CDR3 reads TGTGCCAGCAGTGAAGCGCGACATACAGATACGCAGTATTTT. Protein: CASSEARHTDTQYF. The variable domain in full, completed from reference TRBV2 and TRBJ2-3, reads EPEVTQTPSHQVTQMGQEVILRCVPISNHLYFYWYRQILGQKVEFLVSFYNNEISEKSEIFDDQFSVERPDGSNFTLKIRSTKLEDSAMYFCASSEARHTDTQYFGPGTRLTVL.

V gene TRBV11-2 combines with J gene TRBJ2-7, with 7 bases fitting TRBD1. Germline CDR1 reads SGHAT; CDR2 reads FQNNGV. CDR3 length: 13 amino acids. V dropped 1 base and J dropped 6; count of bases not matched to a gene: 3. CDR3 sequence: CASSLGQGREQYF. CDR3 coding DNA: TGTGCCAGCAGCTTAGGACAGGGCCGCGAGCAGTACTTC.

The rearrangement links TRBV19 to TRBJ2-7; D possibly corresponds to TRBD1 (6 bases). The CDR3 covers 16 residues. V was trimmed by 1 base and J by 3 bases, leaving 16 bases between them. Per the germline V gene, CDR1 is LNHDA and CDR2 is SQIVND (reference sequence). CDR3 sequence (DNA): TGTGCCAGTAGTATAGCTTCACCAGGGGCAGACTACGAGCAGTACTTC. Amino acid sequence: CASSIASPGADYEQYF.

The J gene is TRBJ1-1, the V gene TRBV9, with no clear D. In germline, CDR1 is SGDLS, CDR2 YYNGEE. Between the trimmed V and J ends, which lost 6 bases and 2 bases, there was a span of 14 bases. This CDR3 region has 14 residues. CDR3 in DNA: TGTGCCAGCACTCGTGGACTGACCAACACTGAAGCTTTCTTT. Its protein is CASTRGLTNTEAFF. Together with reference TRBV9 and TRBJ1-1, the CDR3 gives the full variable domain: DSGVTQTPKHLITATGQRVTLRCSPRSGDLSVYWYQQSLDQGLQFLIQYYNGEERAKGNILERFSAQQFPDLHSELNLSSLELGDSALYFCASTRGLTNTEAFFGQGTRLTVV.

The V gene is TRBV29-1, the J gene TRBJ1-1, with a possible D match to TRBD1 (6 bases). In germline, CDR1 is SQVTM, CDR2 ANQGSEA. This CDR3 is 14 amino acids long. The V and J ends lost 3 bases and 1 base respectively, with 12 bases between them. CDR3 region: CSVDRAGANTEAFF. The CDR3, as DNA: TGCAGCGTTGATCGGGCAGGGGCGAACACTGAAGCTTTCTTT.

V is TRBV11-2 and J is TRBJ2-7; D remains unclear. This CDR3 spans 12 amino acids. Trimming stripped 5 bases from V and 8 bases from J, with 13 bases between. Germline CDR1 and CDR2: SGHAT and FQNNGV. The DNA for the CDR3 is TGTGCCAGCAGCCCCTTACAATTTAAGCAGTACTTC. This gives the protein CASSPLQFKQYF.

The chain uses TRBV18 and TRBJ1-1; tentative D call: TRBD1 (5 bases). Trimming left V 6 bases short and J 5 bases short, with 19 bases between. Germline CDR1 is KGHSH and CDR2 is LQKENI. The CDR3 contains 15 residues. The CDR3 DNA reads TGTGCCAGCTCCGACCAGGGTACAGTTGGAACTGAAGCTTTCTTT. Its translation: CASSDQGTVGTEAFF.

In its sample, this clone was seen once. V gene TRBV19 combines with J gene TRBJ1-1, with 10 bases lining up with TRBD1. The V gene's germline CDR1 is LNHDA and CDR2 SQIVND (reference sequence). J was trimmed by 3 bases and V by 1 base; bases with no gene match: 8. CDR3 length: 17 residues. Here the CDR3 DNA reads TGTGCCAGTAGTATAGGCTTGGGACAGGGGTCGTACACTGAAGCTTTCTTT. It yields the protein CASSIGLGQGSYTEAFF.